This T cell receptor (beta chain) was sequenced for a study of PD-1 blockade in classical Hodgkin lymphoma (dated by TCRdb to about 2020). In the study overall: Nivolumab dosing was 3 mg/kg intravenously every 2 weeks, continuing until either disease progression or unacceptable toxicity. A peripheral blood immune signature of response to PD-1 blockade in classical Hodgkin lymphoma was defined using TCR beta sequencing and CyTOF. What the study reported, not specific to this receptor: Only a single clinical trial cohort was studied, and what caused the repertoire differences, possibly disease activity or prior therapy, remained undefined. Trial patients with a complete response had baseline diversity similar to that of newly diagnosed patients, while partial responders and progressors had significantly lower diversity. By C4D1, a significant rise was seen in CD4+ TCR diversity but not in CD8+ TCR diversity (p=0.0027 vs p=0.16), and the rise was most apparent among complete responders (p=0.02). Baseline TCR diversity was reported to be lower in newly diagnosed patients than in healthy donors, and even lower in relapsed/refractory patients. Diversity was lower in patients who began nivolumab less than 1 year after ASCT, so these patients were left out of later analyses to avoid confounding by immune reconstitution.

This sample's time point label indicates: cycle 4 day 1 (C4D1), after 5 to 7 weeks of nivolumab. Every trial patient had relapsed after autologous stem cell transplantation, and cohorts A, B and C differed in prior brentuximab vedotin exposure. Magnetic negative selection with a Miltenyi CD4+ T cell isolation kit was used to purify CD4+ T cells from thawed PBMCs. The trial cohort was composed of under 70 patients with relapsed/refractory classical Hodgkin lymphoma, for whom complete response, partial response or progressive disease was recorded as best overall response. In the multi-cohort phase II CheckMate 205 trial, trial patients received single-agent nivolumab. An independent review committee assessed best overall response by applying the 2007 International Working Group response criteria. Trial PBMCs were obtained immediately prior to nivolumab initiation (C1D1) and on therapy at cycle 2 day 1 and cycle 4 day 1. Peripheral blood was collected in 8 mL Vacutainer Cell Preparation Tubes, from which PBMCs were isolated by centrifugation and then cryopreserved. Purified CD4+ and CD8+ fractions were generated only in cases for which an additional PBMC sample was available. Magnetically labelled cells were removed on LS columns in a quadroMACS separator, and the flow-through was collected as the purified fraction.

V was cut back by 0 bases and J by 3 bases, leaving a gap of 7 bases between them. CDR1 and CDR2 are drawn from the germline V gene: SGHRS, YFSETQ. Reading from cysteine to phenylalanine, the CDR3 counts 13 amino acids. The sequence is cut down to CDR3 DNA, 39 bases in frame from base 1. The Qiagen DNeasy kit was used to extract genomic DNA both from unsorted PBMCs and from the negatively selected CD4+ and CD8+ fractions. TCR beta CDR3 regions were amplified by immunoSEQ multiplex PCR using primers annealing to V and J segments. A synthetic immune receptor repertoire was used to minimize amplification bias, and remaining bias was computationally removed after sequencing. Regarding the original processing steps: Custom Python scripts were used to quantify repertoire diversity as the Shannon entropy index. The unsorted, CD4+ and CD8+ repertoires were each analyzed separately, with the exception of combined analyses, where CD4+ and CD8+ sequences were merged in silico. A clone was considered expanded if an increase in frequency of at least 2-fold after treatment relative to C1D1 was found, and a pseudocount of 0.5 was applied to clones undetected at baseline. Singleton clones were defined as clones with 0 or 1 copy at C1D1, and non-singleton clones were defined as clones with 2 or more copies. Clones expanded in unsorted samples were annotated as CD4+, CD8+ or unknown by matching protein sequences in sorted samples from the same patient. Wilcoxon tests on paired samples were used to test changes in diversity from C1D1 to C4D1. The table comes from immuneACCESS by way of TCRdb, which keeps in-frame sequences with V and J called. Part of the clones is missing from these tables; in studies checked, under half for an unresolved V gene and the rest for unknown reasons. Clonal size and the V and J genes are those of that table, whereas D and trimming came from the DNA. Here the sample has almost 30,000 clones; roughly 80% occur a single time. About 0.62% of the sample rests with the top ten.

Regarding this clone: It has no known antigen specificity. The record has no base qualities; no much larger clone is one base away.

The rearranged segments are TRBV5-1 and TRBJ2-7; too little of a D gene remains to name it. The material was CD4+ T cells from blood, obtained before the fourth cycle of nivolumab. The sequence came from a human donor with classical Hodgkin lymphoma. The CDR3 is CASSLEGNYEQYF. The nucleotides read TGCGCCAGCAGCTTGGAAGGGAACTACGAGCAGTACTTC.